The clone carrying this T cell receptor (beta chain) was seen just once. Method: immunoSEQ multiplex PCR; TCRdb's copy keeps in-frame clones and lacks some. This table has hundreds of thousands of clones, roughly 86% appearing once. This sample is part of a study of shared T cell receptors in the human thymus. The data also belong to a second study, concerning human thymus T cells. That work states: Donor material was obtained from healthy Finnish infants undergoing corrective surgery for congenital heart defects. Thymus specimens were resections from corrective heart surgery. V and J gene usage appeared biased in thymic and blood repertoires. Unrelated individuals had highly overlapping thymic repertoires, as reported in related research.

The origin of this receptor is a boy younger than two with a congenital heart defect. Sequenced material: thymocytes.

CDR3 region: CASSPFLRDNAYEQYF. DNA of the CDR3: TGTGCCAGCAGCCCTTTCCTTCGGGACAATGCCTACGAGCAGTACTTC. The V gene is TRBV5-6, the J gene TRBJ2-7, with a tentative D call TRBD1 (6 bases). Germline loops: CDR1 SGHDT, CDR2 YYEEEE. This CDR3 comprises 16 residues. V was cut by 4 bases and J by 2 bases, with 19 bases left in between. Full variable domain (missing parts from reference TRBV5-6 and TRBJ2-7): DAGVTQSPTHLIKTRGQQVTLRCSPKSGHDTVSWYQQALGQGPQFIFQYYEEEERQRGNFPDRFSGHQFPNYSSELNVNALLLGDSALYLCASSPFLRDNAYEQYFGPGTRLTVT.